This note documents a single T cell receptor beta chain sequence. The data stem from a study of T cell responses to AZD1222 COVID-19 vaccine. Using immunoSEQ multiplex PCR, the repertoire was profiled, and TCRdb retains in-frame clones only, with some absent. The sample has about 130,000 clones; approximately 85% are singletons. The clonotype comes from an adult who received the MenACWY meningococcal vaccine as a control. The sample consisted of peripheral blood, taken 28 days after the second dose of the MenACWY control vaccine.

CDR3 loop: CASSDSYGGDSPLHF. CDR3 coding DNA: TGTGCCAGCAGCGACAGTTACGGCGGGGATTCACCCCTCCACTTT. V gene TRBV2 combines with J gene TRBJ1-6; D is perhaps TRBD1 (5 bases). V shed 6 bases and J shed 8 bases, with 17 bases lying between them. The CDR3 runs 15 residues. CDR1 and CDR2 (germline): SNHLY, FYNNEI.